Listed below are T cell receptor beta chains from one sample, sequenced in a study of T cell responses to AZD1222 COVID-19 vaccine. The method was immunoSEQ multiplex PCR; TCRdb's version includes in-frame clones alone and lacks a portion of them. Of about 170,000 clones in the sample, 90% were seen once. Sequenced here: peripheral blood, sampled on day 0 of AZD1222 vaccination. Source of these receptors: an adult in good health. CDR3s include the opening cysteine and the closing phenylalanine or tryptophan. A D gene is named only where the DNA matches it firmly. Clone size is stated in some rows and not others, as once, few, many or a class when expanded.

v_gene	d_gene	j_gene	abundance	CDR3nt	CDR3aa
TRBV23-1	TRBD2	TRBJ2-1	.	TGCGCCAGCAGTCCCATAGCAATTACTAGCGGGGGGGCCTACAATGAGCAGTTCTTC	CASSPIAITSGGAYNEQFF
TRBV6-5	.	TRBJ1-2	.	TGTGCCAGCAGTTACTCCAGGGACGGGAACTATGGCTACACCTTC	CASSYSRDGNYGYTF
TRBV7-2	TRBD1	TRBJ1-4	few	TGTGCCAGCAGCTTTCAGGGGGCAGGTGAAAAACTGTTTTTT	CASSFQGAGEKLFF
TRBV27	.	TRBJ1-1	.	TGTGCCAGCAGTTTATATGGGGGTGGACTCTCCCCGAACACTGAAGCTTTCTTT	CASSLYGGGLSPNTEAFF
TRBV6-5	.	TRBJ1-4	.	TGTGCCAGCAGGGTTAATGAAAAACTGTTTTTT	CASRVNEKLFF
TRBV29-1	TRBD1	TRBJ2-5	.	TGCAGCGTCAGGACAGGGGCCGACCAAGAGACCCAGTACTTC	CSVRTGADQETQYF
TRBV6-5	.	TRBJ2-2	.	TGTGCCAGCAGTAGGCAGCGGGTGGGCGGGGAGCTGTTTTTT	CASSRQRVGGELFF
TRBV7-9	.	TRBJ1-6	.	TGTGCCAGCAGCTTCGACACAGCTAATTCACCCCTCCACTTT	CASSFDTANSPLHF
TRBV6-5	.	TRBJ1-4	once	TGTGCCTACCGCTACGAAACAGGGAACCTGGAAAAACTGTTTTTT	CAYRYETGNLEKLFF
TRBV2	.	TRBJ1-6	.	TGTGCCAGCAGACGTATTTCACCCCTCCACTTT	CASRRISPLHF
TRBV27	TRBD1	TRBJ1-6	.	TGTGCCAGCAGTTTCCGGGACAGGAAATCCTATAATTCACCCCTCCACTTT	CASSFRDRKSYNSPLHF
TRBV28	.	TRBJ2-7	.	TGTGCCAGCAGTTTATTGGCAGGGACGGGGGAGCAGTACTTC	CASSLLAGTGEQYF
TRBV19	TRBD1	TRBJ1-3	.	TGTGCCAGTAGTAACCGGGACAGGGAGACTGGAAACACCATATATTTT	CASSNRDRETGNTIYF
TRBV20-1	TRBD2	TRBJ2-1	.	TGCAGTGCTAGTAGGCGGGGGGGCCTGAATGAGCAGTTCTTC	CSASRRGGLNEQFF
TRBV7-2	.	TRBJ1-1	once	TGTGCCAGCAGCTACAGGTGGGGGAAGACTGAAGCTTTCTTT	CASSYRWGKTEAFF
TRBV21-1	.	TRBJ1-2	.	TGTGCCAGCAGCAAAGCGGTCAGGACAGGGAGGGCTGGCTACACCTTC	CASSKAVRTGRAGYTF
TRBV7-3	TRBD1	TRBJ1-1	.	TGTGCCAGCAGCTCACGGACAGGGGGCAACACTGAAGCTTTCTTT	CASSSRTGGNTEAFF
TRBV7-3	.	TRBJ2-5	.	TGTGCCAGCAGTCAAGGGCAGAGCGAGACCCAGTACTTC	CASSQGQSETQYF
TRBV5-5	.	TRBJ1-2	.	TGTGCCAGCAGCCTCCGCCGGACAGCGTACGATACCGCTGGCTACACCTTC	CASSLRRTAYDTAGYTF
TRBV18	.	TRBJ2-3	.	TGTGCCAGCTCCCCTAGCACAGATACGCAGTATTTT	CASSPSTDTQYF
TRBV27	TRBD1	TRBJ2-7	few	TGTGCCAGCAGTTTTACCGGGACAGGGGGATACGAGCAGTACTTC	CASSFTGTGGYEQYF
TRBV19	TRBD1	TRBJ1-4	.	TGTGCCAGTAGTATCTCAGGACAGGGTGTAGAAAAACTGTTTTTT	CASSISGQGVEKLFF
TRBV1	.	TRBJ2-3	once	TGCACCAGCAGCCAAAAGAATGGTGATACGCAGTATTTT	CTSSQKNGDTQYF
TRBV3-1/TRBV3-2	.	TRBJ1-5	.	TGTGCCAGCAGCCAATGGGATCAGCCCCAGCATTTT	CASSQWDQPQHF
TRBV4-3	TRBD2	TRBJ2-4	.	TGCGCCAGCAGCCAAGCACTAGCGGGGGGGCCCAAAAACATTCAGTACTTC	CASSQALAGGPKNIQYF
TRBV5-1	.	TRBJ1-1	once	TGCGCCAGCAGCTTGGCTCCGGGGGCAGTCACTGAAGCTTTCTTT	CASSLAPGAVTEAFF
TRBV5-1	TRBD1	TRBJ2-7	.	TGCGCCAGCAGCTTGGTGACAGGGGGGTACGAGCAGTACTTC	CASSLVTGGYEQYF
TRBV4-3	.	TRBJ1-1	.	TGCGCCAGCAGCCAAGACCGACAGGTGAACACTGAAGCTTTCTTT	CASSQDRQVNTEAFF
TRBV9	TRBD2	TRBJ2-5	.	TGTGCCAGCAGCGCGGGTAGCGGGGGAGGGGAGACCCAGTACTTC	CASSAGSGGGETQYF
TRBV11-2	TRBD1	TRBJ1-4	.	TGTGCCAGCAGCCGTACCGGGACAGGGTCAACTAATGAAAAACTGTTTTTT	CASSRTGTGSTNEKLFF
TRBV28	.	TRBJ1-2	.	TGTGCCAGCAGACTGACAGGCACACTTAACTATGGCTACACCTTC	CASRLTGTLNYGYTF
TRBV30	.	TRBJ2-6	.	TGTGCCTGGACGGACATGCCGGACACTGGGGCCAACGTCCTGACTTTC	CAWTDMPDTGANVLTF